This entry lists 20 T cell receptor beta chains sequenced from one sample in a study of cytomegalovirus exposure and HLA in healthy donors. In the PCR, 60 Vbeta and 13 Jbeta primers were used. Sequenced by immunoSEQ multiplex PCR; TCRdb stores in-frame clones only, minus some. This sample has just under 45,000 clones, with approximately 47% found just once. Material for sequencing was PBMCs. The receptors come from a man in his sixties in good health and CMV-seronegative.

V gene TRBV5-1 combines with J gene TRBJ2-5; D is perhaps TRBD2 (6 bases). The germline V gene has CDR1 SGHRS and CDR2 YFSETQ. The CDR3 consists of 16 residues. V lost 0 bases to trimming and J lost 5 bases, with 17 bases between them. The CDR3, as DNA: TGCGCCAGCAGCTTGGCCACTGGAAGGGCGGGGGAGACCCAGTACTTC. This codes for CASSLATGRAGETQYF.

In its sample, this clone was seen a few times. The J gene is TRBJ2-7, the V gene TRBV12-5; D not resolved. This CDR3 spans 17 amino acids. CDR1 is LGHNT and CDR2 is FRNRAP in the germline V gene. V was cut by 3 bases and J by 3 bases, with 21 bases left in between. The CDR3 spells CASGFRPPLDTNYEQYF. The CDR3 nucleotides read TGTGCTAGTGGTTTCCGGCCCCCTTTAGACACGAACTACGAGCAGTACTTC.

The rearrangement joins TRBV5-1 to TRBJ2-5; TRBD1 matches at 7 bases. The CDR3 consists of 15 residues. CDR1 and CDR2 from the germline V gene are SGHRS and YFSETQ. The V gene end was trimmed by 0 bases and the J gene end by 6 bases; junction bases not matched to a gene: 8. The CDR3 reads CASSLGQGRDQTQYF. The CDR3 region has the DNA TGCGCCAGCAGCTTGGGACAGGGAAGGGATCAGACCCAGTACTTC.

The rearrangement joins TRBV6-5 to TRBJ1-1; D not certain. Germline V gives CDR1 MNHEY, CDR2 SVGAGI. This CDR3 has 14 amino acids. The V end lost 2 bases, the J end lost 0 bases, and 7 bases lay between the germline ends. CDR3 nucleotide sequence: TGTGCCAGCAGTTACGGCGGGGTGAACACTGAAGCTTTCTTT. Its translation is CASSYGGVNTEAFF.

This clone was picked up a small number of times. V usage is TRBV5-6 and J usage is TRBJ1-2; 7 bases line up with TRBD1. CDR3 length: 13 amino acids. Germline V gene lookup returns CDR1 SGHDT and CDR2 YYEEEE. J lost 4 bases, V lost 4 bases, and 4 bases had no gene match. In DNA, the CDR3 is TGTGCCAGCAGCCGGGGACAGCTCTATGGCTACACCTTC. Protein product: CASSRGQLYGYTF.

The chain has TRBV28 and TRBJ1-2; 9 positions match TRBD1. Germline V lookup: CDR1 MDHEN, CDR2 SYDVKM. V lost 5 bases, J lost 14 bases, and 6 bases stayed unmatched. This CDR3 comprises 11 residues. The CDR3 region is CASSKGQGITF. CDR3 coding DNA: TGTGCCAGCAGTAAGGGACAGGGTATAACCTTC.

This clone has just a few counts. The V call is TRBV19, the J call TRBJ1-2; D ambiguous. The CDR3 totals 13 residues. V was trimmed by 1 base and J by 8 bases, leaving 11 bases between them. Germline values: CDR1 LNHDA, CDR2 SQIVND (reference sequence). CDR3 amino acids: CASSIVGSGGYTF. The CDR3 DNA is TGTGCCAGTAGTATAGTCGGCTCGGGAGGCTACACCTTC.

The V gene is TRBV5-1, the J gene TRBJ1-4; 8 bases map to TRBD1. This CDR3 spans 14 amino acids. J gave up 2 bases and V 3 bases, and 0 bases lay outside the gene matches. Germline V gene data show CDR1 as SGHRS and CDR2 as YFSETQ. The CDR3 loop reads CASSWTGTNEKLFF. Written as DNA, the CDR3 is TGCGCCAGCAGCTGGACAGGGACTAATGAAAAACTGTTTTTT. Full variable domain (remainder filled in from reference TRBV5-1 and TRBJ1-4): KAGVTQTPRYLIKTRGQQVTLSCSPISGHRSVSWYQQTPGQGLQFLFEYFSETQRNKGNFPGRFSGRQFSNSRSEMNVSTLELGDSALYLCASSWTGTNEKLFFGSGTQLSVL.

The chain joins TRBV19 to TRBJ1-5; D is unresolved. The CDR3 has 13 residues. Germline CDR1 LNHDA, CDR2 SQIVND (reference sequence). Trimming shortened V by 3 bases and J by 6 bases, and 9 bases separated the two germline ends. CDR3 nucleotide sequence: TGTGCCAGTAGTATTAGGAGGGTTCAGCCCCAGCATTTT. Residues: CASSIRRVQPQHF.

This clone was recorded a few times. V and J are TRBV5-1 and TRBJ1-2; no clear D gene. Germline CDR1 and CDR2: SGHRS and YFSETQ. Trimming shortened V by 5 bases and J by 6 bases, and 14 bases separated the two germline ends. CDR3 length: 13 amino acids. DNA of the CDR3: TGCGCCAGCAGGCCCCAGGTCAATGATGGCTACACCTTC. Protein product: CASRPQVNDGYTF. The full variable domain, rest sourced from reference TRBV5-1 and TRBJ1-2, is KAGVTQTPRYLIKTRGQQVTLSCSPISGHRSVSWYQQTPGQGLQFLFEYFSETQRNKGNFPGRFSGRQFSNSRSEMNVSTLELGDSALYLCASRPQVNDGYTFGSGTRLTVV.

The J gene is TRBJ2-7, the V gene TRBV5-1, with TRBD2 as a possible D gene (5 bases). The CDR3 totals 13 residues. Per germline, CDR1 SGHRS and CDR2 YFSETQ. Trimming took 4 bases from V and 5 from J, leaving 13 bases between them. The CDR3 coding sequence is TGCGCCAGCAGCGGGGAGAACGTAGACGAGCAGTACTTC. This sequence encodes CASSGENVDEQYF.

This clone was observed a single time. CDR3 sequence (DNA): TGTGCCAGCGCCACAATGGGGGCTGGCTATGGCTACACCTTC. It specifies CASATMGAGYGYTF. The rearrangement links TRBV27 to TRBJ1-2, with a weak D call TRBD1 (6 bases). V shed 8 bases and J shed 4 bases, with 17 bases lying between them. Germline V gives CDR1 MNHEY, CDR2 SMNVEV (reference sequence). The CDR3 loop spans 14 amino acids.

The J gene is TRBJ2-7, the V gene TRBV30; TRBD1 matches 8 bases. Trimming removed 0 bases from V and 6 bases from J; junction bases left unmatched: 1. The CDR3 runs to 12 residues. Germline V gene data show CDR1 as GTSNPN and CDR2 as SVGIG (reference sequence). CDR3 DNA: TGTGCCTGGAGTGTGACAGGGGCCGAGCAGTACTTC. This translates into CAWSVTGAEQYF.

V is TRBV10-3 and J is TRBJ2-2; 11 bases align to TRBD2. Trimming at V came to 2 bases and at J to 0 bases, leaving 5 bases not matched to a gene. Germline V gene lookup returns CDR1 ENHRY and CDR2 SYGVKD. This CDR3 comprises 18 residues. The CDR3 is CAISETGLAAANTGELFF. In DNA, the CDR3 is TGTGCCATCAGTGAGACGGGACTAGCGGCCGCGAACACCGGGGAGCTGTTTTTT.

The sample holds one count of this clone. V gene TRBV10-1 combines with J gene TRBJ2-7; TRBD1 matches at 8 bases. The CDR3 is made up of 14 amino acids. Germline V gives CDR1 WNHNN, CDR2 SYGVQD (reference sequence). The trim removed 3 bases at V and 0 bases at J, leaving 1 base unmatched. CDR3 loop: CASSETGGSYEQYF. The CDR3 bases are TGCGCCAGCAGTGAAACAGGGGGCTCCTACGAGCAGTACTTC.

The J gene is TRBJ2-2, the V gene TRBV7-2; TRBD2 aligns across 7 bases. Germline-derived CDR1 and CDR2 are SGHTA and FQGNSA. V lost 7 bases to trimming and J lost 6 bases; unmatched junction nucleotides: 11. The CDR3 loop spans 15 amino acids. The CDR3 loop reads CASNPPGLKSGELFF. CDR3 DNA: TGTGCCAGCAACCCCCCGGGACTAAAGTCCGGGGAGCTGTTTTTT.

This clone was seen only once. The chain combines TRBV28 with TRBJ1-2; D is ambiguous. Trimming shortened V by 1 base and J by 4 bases, and 13 bases separated the two germline ends. The germline gives CDR1 MDHEN, CDR2 SYDVKM. The CDR3 has 15 amino acids. CDR3 in DNA: TGTGCCAGCAGTTTATCCAACAGCCTTAGCTATGGCTACACCTTC. This translates into CASSLSNSLSYGYTF.

V usage is TRBV6-5 and J usage is TRBJ1-6; 7 nucleotides match TRBD1. This CDR3 is built from 16 residues. The germline V gene has CDR1 MNHEY and CDR2 SVGAGI. The trim removed 0 bases at V and 10 bases at J, leaving 9 bases unmatched. The CDR3 region is CASSYSSPDRDSPLHF. The CDR3 coding sequence is TGTGCCAGCAGTTACTCGAGTCCTGACAGGGACTCACCCCTCCACTTT.

The table lists this clone with a few counts. V and J are TRBV5-1 and TRBJ2-3, with 7 positions matching TRBD1. The germline CDR1 and CDR2 sequences are SGHRS and YFSETQ. The CDR3 runs 14 residues. V was pared by 4 bases and J by 3 bases, with 5 bases of the junction left unmatched. CDR3: CASSPQTGTDTQYF. The CDR3 DNA sequence: TGCGCCAGCAGCCCCCAGACAGGGACAGATACGCAGTATTTT.

The V and J genes are TRBV15 and TRBJ2-1, with 14 bases fitting TRBD2. CDR1 and CDR2 (germline): LNHNV, YYDKDF (reference sequence). V trimming: 9 bases; J trimming: 4 bases; junction bases outside the gene matches: 8. The CDR3 length is 16 residues. The CDR3 nucleotides are TGTGCCACTCGCGGACTAGCGGGAGGCAAATACAATGAGCAGTTCTTC. As protein: CATRGLAGGKYNEQFF.